These 11 T cell receptor beta chains share one sample of origin, sequenced in a study of CD8 T cells in Susac syndrome (dated by TCRdb to between 2019 and 2020). The library came from the immunoSEQ multiplex PCR assay. RNA was extracted using the RNeasy kit, and roughly 0.45 to 1 microgram was reverse transcribed with random hexamers. TCRdb applied fastp at Q25 and MiXCR to the public reads, then kept only in-frame beta chains. Rows with a matching CDR3 protein are joined into one entry that keeps the most common DNA and genes. This sample is represented by about 190,000 distinct CDR3 sequences; roughly 94% of them were singletons. The biggest ten clones account for approximately 0.094% of the sample. The specimen sequenced was CD4+ T cells from PBMCs. These receptor sequences come from a human donor in good health.

This clonotype was picked up one time. V usage is TRBV5-1 and J usage is TRBJ1-2; D perhaps matches TRBD1 (6 bases). This CDR3 contains 15 residues. Trimming took 0 bases from V and 3 from J, leaving 12 bases between them. The germline CDR1 and CDR2 sequences are SGHRS and YFSETQ. CDR3 bases: TGCGCCAGCAGCTTGGGTGGGACATCGGACTATGGCTACACCTTC. Its translation: CASSLGGTSDYGYTF.

CDR3 in DNA: TGCGCCAGCAGCTTCGCACCGCGGGACGCACGCTCCTACAATGAGCAGTTCTTC. Residues: CASSFAPRDARSYNEQFF. This chain uses TRBV5-1 with TRBJ2-1, with TRBD2 as a possible D gene (6 bases). The germline V gene encodes CDR1 SGHRS and CDR2 YFSETQ. V shed 2 bases and J shed 0 bases, with 18 bases lying between them. CDR3 length: 18 residues.

The J gene is TRBJ1-2, the V gene TRBV10-1; maybe TRBD1 (5 bases). Germline V gene lookup returns CDR1 WNHNN and CDR2 SYGVQD (reference sequence). CDR3 length: 14 residues. The V gene lost 2 bases and the J gene lost 4 bases, with 11 bases spanning the gap. CDR3 in DNA: TGCGCCAGCAGTGAGAGACGTACAGGCTATGGCTACACCTTC. Translation: CASSERRTGYGYTF.

The V gene is TRBV6-5, the J gene TRBJ2-5; D unclear. Per the germline V gene, CDR1 is MNHEY and CDR2 is SVGAGI. The CDR3 totals 14 residues. The V and J ends lost 6 bases and 2 bases respectively, with 13 bases between them. The CDR3 is CASRAAAYQETQYF. The DNA for the CDR3 is TGTGCCAGCAGGGCCGCGGCATATCAAGAGACCCAGTACTTC.

The V and J genes are TRBV7-2 and TRBJ1-2; TRBD1 aligns across 7 bases. The CDR3 length is 13 residues. Germline assignment: CDR1 SGHTA and CDR2 FQGNSA. Trimming removed 6 bases from V and 4 bases from J; junction bases left unmatched: 5. In DNA form, the CDR3 reads TGTGCCAGCAGAGCAACAGGGGCCTATGGCTACACCTTC. It specifies CASRATGAYGYTF.

This chain joins TRBV12-3 or TRBV12-4 and TRBJ2-3; D not resolved. The CDR3 length is 12 residues. The ends were cut back, 6 bases at V and 5 bases at J, with 9 bases in the middle. DNA of the CDR3: TGTGCCAGCAGGACCCTGGGAGATACGCAGTATTTT. This encodes CASRTLGDTQYF.

The CDR3 DNA reads as TGTGCCAGCAGCGTCCACATTGGGGGGACAGATACGCAGTATTTT. Encoded protein: CASSVHIGGTDTQYF. The chain uses TRBV9 and TRBJ2-3; TRBD2 might be the D (6 bases). The CDR3 covers 15 residues. V was trimmed by 2 bases and J by 3 bases, leaving 13 bases between them. CDR1 SGDLS and CDR2 YYNGEE come from the germline V gene. Full variable domain (outside the CDR3, taken from reference TRBV9 and TRBJ2-3): DSGVTQTPKHLITATGQRVTLRCSPRSGDLSVYWYQQSLDQGLQFLIQYYNGEERAKGNILERFSAQQFPDLHSELNLSSLELGDSALYFCASSVHIGGTDTQYFGPGTRLTVL.

The chain recombines TRBV20-1 with TRBJ1-2; a weak D match, TRBD1 (6 bases). V gave up 6 bases and J gave up 2 bases, with 10 bases separating them. Germline V CDR1 and CDR2: DFQATT, SNEGSKA (reference sequence). The CDR3 has 12 amino acids. The CDR3 protein is CSAPGQNYGYTF. The DNA for the CDR3 is TGCAGTGCCCCAGGACAGAACTATGGCTACACCTTC.

V and J are TRBV5-1 and TRBJ2-1, with D perhaps matching TRBD2 (6 bases). The CDR3 length is 14 residues. Germline loops: CDR1 SGHRS, CDR2 YFSETQ. V lost 4 bases, J lost 5 bases, and 13 bases lay in between. In DNA form, the CDR3 reads TGCGCCAGCAGCCCCGGGACTCCGAACAATGAGCAGTTCTTC. Amino acid sequence: CASSPGTPNNEQFF.

The chain has TRBV7-2 and TRBJ2-3, with 7 bases that match TRBD1. The CDR3 has 16 residues. Per germline, CDR1 SGHTA and CDR2 FQGNSA. The junction had 8 bases not matched to a gene; V was cut back by 3 bases and J by 2 bases. This chain's CDR3 is CASSLYHRGYTDTQYF. DNA of the CDR3: TGTGCCAGCAGCTTGTACCACAGGGGATACACAGATACGCAGTATTTT.

J is TRBJ2-2 and V is TRBV28; 8 bases line up with TRBD1. V lost 4 bases to trimming and J lost 7 bases; unmatched junction nucleotides: 8. CDR1 is MDHEN and CDR2 is SYDVKM in the germline V gene. This CDR3 comprises 15 residues. CDR3 amino acids: CASSSQGAVVGELFF. The DNA for the CDR3 is TGTGCCAGCAGTTCCCAGGGGGCCGTGGTCGGGGAGCTGTTTTTT. The complete variable domain, with remaining parts taken from reference TRBV28 and TRBJ2-2, reads DVKVTQSSRYLVKRTGEKVFLECVQDMDHENMFWYRQDPGLGLRLIYFSYDVKMKEKGDIPEGYSVSREKKERFSLILESASTNQTSMYLCASSSQGAVVGELFFGEGSRLTVL.